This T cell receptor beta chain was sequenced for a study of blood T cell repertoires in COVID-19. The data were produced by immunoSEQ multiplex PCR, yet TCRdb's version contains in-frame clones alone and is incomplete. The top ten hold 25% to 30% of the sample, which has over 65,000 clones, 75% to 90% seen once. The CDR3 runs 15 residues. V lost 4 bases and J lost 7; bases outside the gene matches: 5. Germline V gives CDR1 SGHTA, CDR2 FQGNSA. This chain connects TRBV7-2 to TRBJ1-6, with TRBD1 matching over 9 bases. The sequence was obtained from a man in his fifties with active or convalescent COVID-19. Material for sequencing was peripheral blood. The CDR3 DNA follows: TGTGCCAGCAGCTCCAGACAGGGGGGGAATTCACCCCTCCACTTT. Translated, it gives CASSSRQGGNSPLHF.